This T cell receptor beta chain originates from a study of shared T cell receptors in the human thymus (dated by TCRdb to the early 2020s). With respect to the entire study: The study investigated the way shared, self-reactive T-cell receptor alpha chains are produced in the human thymus.

The CDR3 runs 11 residues from the cysteine to the phenylalanine. Of all the DNA, just the CDR3 is kept, 33 bases in frame from base 1. CDR1 MNHNS and CDR2 SASEGT are derived from the germline V gene. V is cut by 7 bases and J by 5 bases, and the space between the germline ends is 8 bases. The protocol used for the library was the immunoSEQ multiplex PCR assay. TCRdb mirrors the immuneACCESS table, restricted to in-frame sequences. Some clones are absent from its copies; in checked studies, under half trace to an unresolved V gene, and the reason for the others is unknown. The sample has over 350,000 clones on record, about 95% of them singletons. The top ten constitute approximately 0.018% of the sample. In its sample, this clone was seen once. The target of this receptor is not known. Per-base qualities were not stored, and no clone one base away is much larger.

The receptor chain draws on TRBV6-1 and TRBJ1-1; the D gene remains uncertain. Material: thymocytes. The receptor was isolated from a human donor. The CDR3 sequence is CASTRGTEAFF. The sequence in DNA is TGTGCCAGCACGCGAGGTACTGAAGCTTTCTTT.